This entry lists 14 T cell receptor beta chains sequenced from one sample in a study of T cell repertoires in cytomegalovirus infection (dated by TCRdb to the late 2010s). The sequencer was an Illumina HiSeq 1500. Through fastp at Q25 and MiXCR, TCRdb rebuilt clones from the public reads, retaining in-frame beta chains. One record per CDR3 amino acid sequence lists the most common genes and DNA. A total of some 120,000 distinct CDR3 sequences appear in this sample, 10% of them only once. Roughly 29% of the sample rests with the top ten. Their antigens are not known. What was sequenced was PBMCs, sequenced either directly or after in vitro stimulation (not recorded which). The receptors derive from a human donor in good health (CMV status not recorded). Some clones in this sample may be carry-over from other donors' samples.

This clonotype was counted at least ten times. V is TRBV7-8 and J is TRBJ2-3; possible D gene TRBD2, 6 bases. V lost 1 base to trimming and J lost 3 bases, with 14 bases between them. The CDR3 is 16 amino acids. CDR1 is SGHVS, CDR2 FQNEAQ, per germline. The CDR3 sequence is CASSLGRSGRTDTQYF. In DNA, the CDR3 is TGTGCCAGCAGCTTAGGTCGTAGCGGACGGACAGATACGCAGTATTTT.

This sequence joins TRBV12-3 or TRBV12-4 and TRBJ2-5; TRBD2 matches 11 bases. Losses at the gene ends were 6 bases for V and 5 bases for J; bases not matched to a gene: 8. The CDR3 sequence is 15 residues long. The CDR3 here is CASSRLAGTWETQYF. The CDR3 nucleotides read TGTGCCAGCAGCCGACTAGCGGGAACTTGGGAGACCCAGTACTTC.

Only a few counts were recorded for this clonotype. Here the CDR3 DNA reads TGTGCCACGGCTTACGGAGCGGGAAACACCGGGGAGCTGTTTTTT. Its protein product is CATAYGAGNTGELFF. The chain combines TRBV10-3 with TRBJ2-2; 7 bases are shared with TRBD2. This CDR3 region has 15 residues. CDR1 ENHRY and CDR2 SYGVKD come from the germline V gene. The ends lost 10 bases at V and 2 bases at J; junction bases unmatched: 10.

This clonotype has a handful of counts. This chain links TRBV7-3 with TRBJ2-1; D remains unclear. Trimming took 5 bases from V and 8 from J, leaving 13 bases between them. Germline CDR1 SGHTA, CDR2 FQGTGA. The CDR3 has 13 amino acids. CDR3 nucleotide sequence: TGTGCCAGCAGCACCGCGACGTCTCATGAGCAGTTCTTC. It encodes CASSTATSHEQFF.

The chain uses TRBV7-9 and TRBJ1-4, with D perhaps matching TRBD1 (5 bases). The germline V and J ends were trimmed by 7 bases and 3 bases, with 12 bases remaining between them. The CDR3 spans 14 residues. Germline CDR1 SEHNR, CDR2 FQNEAQ (reference sequence). CDR3 in DNA: TGTGCCAGCAAGCGGACATCCCCTAATGAAAAACTGTTTTTT. Encoded protein: CASKRTSPNEKLFF. The complete variable domain, with remaining parts taken from reference TRBV7-9 and TRBJ1-4, reads DTGVSQNPRHKITKRGQNVTFRCDPISEHNRLYWYRQTLGQGPEFLTYFQNEAQLEKSRLLSDRFSAERPKGSFSTLEIQRTEQGDSAMYLCASKRTSPNEKLFFGSGTQLSVL.

This clonotype appeared many times. This chain uses TRBV27 with TRBJ1-2, with a possible D match to TRBD1 (5 bases). This CDR3 region has 19 residues. CDR1 and CDR2 (germline): MNHEY, SMNVEV (reference sequence). V dropped 4 bases and J dropped 1 base, with 25 bases sitting between them. CDR3 amino acids: CASSSYQQQELYNNYGYTF. The CDR3 coding sequence is TGTGCCAGCAGTTCCTATCAACAACAGGAGCTATATAATAACTATGGCTACACCTTC.

The rearrangement uses TRBV28 and TRBJ2-7, with TRBD2 matching 12 bases. Germline V CDR1 and CDR2: MDHEN, SYDVKM. This CDR3 is built from 16 residues. Trimming removed 4 bases from V and 2 bases from J; junction bases left unmatched: 6. The chain's CDR3 is CASSSGLAGGTYEQYF. The DNA of the CDR3 is TGTGCCAGCAGTTCGGGACTAGCGGGCGGTACCTACGAGCAGTACTTC. Full variable domain (remainder filled in from reference TRBV28 and TRBJ2-7): DVKVTQSSRYLVKRTGEKVFLECVQDMDHENMFWYRQDPGLGLRLIYFSYDVKMKEKGDIPEGYSVSREKKERFSLILESASTNQTSMYLCASSSGLAGGTYEQYFGPGTRLTVT.

This clonotype appeared many times. The CDR3 spells CASSFSDRGQPQHF. The CDR3 nucleotides read TGTGCCAGCAGCTTTTCCGACAGGGGTCAGCCCCAGCATTTT. The rearrangement links TRBV7-2 to TRBJ1-5; 8 positions match TRBD1. The V gene's germline CDR1 is SGHTA and CDR2 FQGNSA. V was clipped by 3 bases and J by 6 bases; unmatched bases: 4. The CDR3 loop spans 14 amino acids. Full variable domain (missing parts from reference TRBV7-2 and TRBJ1-5): GAGVSQSPSNKVTEKGKDVELRCDPISGHTALYWYRQSLGQGLEFLIYFQGNSAPDKSGLPSDRFSAERTGGSVSTLTIQRTQQEDSAVYLCASSFSDRGQPQHFGDGTRLSIL.

This chain joins TRBV6-1 and TRBJ2-7; TRBD1 is a possible D gene (6 bases). This CDR3 is built from 13 residues. Per the germline V gene, CDR1 is MNHNS and CDR2 is SASEGT. Trimming removed 5 bases from V and 5 bases from J, with 13 bases in between. The CDR3 DNA is TGTGCCAGCAGTACCACAGGGTTCCACGAGCAGTACTTC. This translates into CASSTTGFHEQYF.

This clonotype was recorded a few times. The rearrangement uses TRBV7-2 and TRBJ2-1, with 8 bases aligning to TRBD2. CDR3 length: 16 amino acids. The V gene's germline CDR1 is SGHTA and CDR2 FQGNSA. The ends lost 7 bases at V and 4 bases at J; junction bases unmatched: 12. CDR3 bases: TGTGCCAGCAACACCCTCGGGCTAGCGGGTTACAATGAGCAGTTCTTC. It codes for CASNTLGLAGYNEQFF.

There are many counts of this clonotype. V usage is TRBV7-3 and J usage is TRBJ2-3; D might be TRBD1 or TRBD2, each matching 5 bases. This CDR3 spans 14 amino acids. Trimming shortened V by 4 bases and J by 5 bases, and 13 bases separated the two germline ends. Germline loops: CDR1 SGHTA, CDR2 FQGTGA. CDR3 in DNA: TGTGCCAGCAGCTCGGGCAGGGCGGGAGATACGCAGTATTTT. As protein: CASSSGRAGDTQYF.

This clonotype was picked up many times. The chain uses TRBV28 and TRBJ2-1; possibly TRBD2 for D (6 bases). V lost 6 bases to trimming and J lost 0 bases, with 15 bases between them. CDR3 size: 16 residues. The germline V gene encodes CDR1 MDHEN and CDR2 SYDVKM. The CDR3 reads CASRIGGLSSYNEQFF. In nucleotides, the CDR3 is TGTGCCAGCAGAATAGGTGGACTAAGCTCCTACAATGAGCAGTTCTTC.

This clonotype has at least ten counts. The chain combines TRBV5-4 with TRBJ1-1; TRBD1 matches at 10 bases. V was pared by 3 bases and J by 1 base, with 6 bases of the junction left unmatched. Germline-derived CDR1 and CDR2 are SGHNT and YYREEE (reference sequence). CDR3 size: 16 residues. The CDR3 reads CASSSRDRGRNTEAFF. Here the CDR3 DNA reads TGTGCCAGCAGCTCAAGAGACAGGGGGCGGAACACTGAAGCTTTCTTT.

This clonotype occurred many times. The chain couples TRBV7-2 to TRBJ1-1; D gene ambiguous. This CDR3 is built from 15 residues. Trimming left V 1 base short and J 1 base short, with 10 bases between. Germline V CDR1 and CDR2: SGHTA, FQGNSA. CDR3 nucleotides: TGTGCCAGCAGCTTAGGACCGGTGGGGAACACTGAAGCTTTCTTT. Amino acid sequence: CASSLGPVGNTEAFF.